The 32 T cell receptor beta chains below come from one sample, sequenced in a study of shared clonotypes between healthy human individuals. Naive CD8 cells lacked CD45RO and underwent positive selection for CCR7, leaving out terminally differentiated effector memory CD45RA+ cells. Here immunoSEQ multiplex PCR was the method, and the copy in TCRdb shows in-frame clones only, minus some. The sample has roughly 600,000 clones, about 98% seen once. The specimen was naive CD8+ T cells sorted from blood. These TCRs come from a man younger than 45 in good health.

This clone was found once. The CDR3 coding sequence is TGTGCCAGCAGTGGAACCTGGGACACCCATCAGCCCCAGCATTTT. Amino acids: CASSGTWDTHQPQHF. The rearrangement links TRBV6-1 to TRBJ1-5; D perhaps matches TRBD1 (6 bases). The CDR3 contains 15 residues. V lost 4 bases and J 5 bases, leaving 15 bases between the germline ends. Germline V gene sequence: CDR1 MNHNS, CDR2 SASEGT.

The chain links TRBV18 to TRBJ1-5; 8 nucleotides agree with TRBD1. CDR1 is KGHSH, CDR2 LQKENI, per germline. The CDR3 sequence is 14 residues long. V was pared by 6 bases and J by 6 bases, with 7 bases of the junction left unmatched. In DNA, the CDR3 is TGTGCCAGCTCCGACAGGGGAGTTCGTCAGCCCCAGCATTTT. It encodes CASSDRGVRQPQHF.

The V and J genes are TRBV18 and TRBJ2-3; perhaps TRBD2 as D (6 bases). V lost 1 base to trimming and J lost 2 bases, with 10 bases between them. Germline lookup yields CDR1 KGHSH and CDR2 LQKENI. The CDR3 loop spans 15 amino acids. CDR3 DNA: TGTGCCAGCTCACCACACCCGGGGGTCACAGATACGCAGTATTTT. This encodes CASSPHPGVTDTQYF.

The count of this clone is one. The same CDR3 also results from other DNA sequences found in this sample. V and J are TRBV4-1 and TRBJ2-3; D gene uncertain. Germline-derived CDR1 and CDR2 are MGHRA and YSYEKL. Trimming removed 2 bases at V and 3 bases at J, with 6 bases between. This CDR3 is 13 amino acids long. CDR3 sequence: CASSQLETDTQYF. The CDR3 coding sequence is TGCGCCAGCAGCCAATTAGAGACAGATACGCAGTATTTT.

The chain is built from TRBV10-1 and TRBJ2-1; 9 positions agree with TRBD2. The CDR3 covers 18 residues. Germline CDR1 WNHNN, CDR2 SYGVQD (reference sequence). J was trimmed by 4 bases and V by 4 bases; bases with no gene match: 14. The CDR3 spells CASSVGLAGPMVYNEQFF. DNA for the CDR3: TGCGCCAGCAGTGTAGGGCTAGCGGGGCCTATGGTTTACAATGAGCAGTTCTTC.

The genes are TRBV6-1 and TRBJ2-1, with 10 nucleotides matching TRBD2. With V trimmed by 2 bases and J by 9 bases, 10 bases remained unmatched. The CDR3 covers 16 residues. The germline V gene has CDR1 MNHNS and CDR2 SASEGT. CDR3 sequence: CASSEYLAGGVREQFF. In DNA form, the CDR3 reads TGTGCCAGCAGTGAATATTTAGCGGGAGGAGTCCGTGAGCAGTTCTTC.

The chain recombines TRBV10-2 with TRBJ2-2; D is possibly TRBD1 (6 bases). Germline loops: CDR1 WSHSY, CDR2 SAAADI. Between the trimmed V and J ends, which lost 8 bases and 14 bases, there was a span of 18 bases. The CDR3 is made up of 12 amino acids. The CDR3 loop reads CASGDTMDRLFF. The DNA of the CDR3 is TGCGCCAGCGGCGATACAATGGACAGACTGTTTTTT.

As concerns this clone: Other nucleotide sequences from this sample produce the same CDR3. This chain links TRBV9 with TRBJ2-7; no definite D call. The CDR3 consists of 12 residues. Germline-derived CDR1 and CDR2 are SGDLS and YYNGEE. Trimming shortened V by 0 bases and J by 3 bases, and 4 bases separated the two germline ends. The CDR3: CASSVDGYEQYF. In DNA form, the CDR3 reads TGTGCCAGCAGCGTAGATGGCTACGAGCAGTACTTC.

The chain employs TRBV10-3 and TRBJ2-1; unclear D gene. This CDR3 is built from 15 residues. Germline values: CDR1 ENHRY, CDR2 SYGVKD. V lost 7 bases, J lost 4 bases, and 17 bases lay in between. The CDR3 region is CAITPEARVYNEQFF. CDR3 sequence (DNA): TGTGCCATCACTCCAGAAGCCAGAGTATACAATGAGCAGTTCTTC.

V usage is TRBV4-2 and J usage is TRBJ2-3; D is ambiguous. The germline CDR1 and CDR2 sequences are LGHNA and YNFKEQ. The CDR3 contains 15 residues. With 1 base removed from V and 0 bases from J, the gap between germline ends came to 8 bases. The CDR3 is CASSQAAASTDTQYF. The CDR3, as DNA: TGTGCCAGCAGCCAAGCGGCAGCTAGCACAGATACGCAGTATTTT.

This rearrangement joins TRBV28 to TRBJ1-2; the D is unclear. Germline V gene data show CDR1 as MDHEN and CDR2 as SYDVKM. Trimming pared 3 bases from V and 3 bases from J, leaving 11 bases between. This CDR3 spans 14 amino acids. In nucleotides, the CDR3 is TGTGCCAGCAGTTTCCCCAGCACTCACTATGGCTACACCTTC. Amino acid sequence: CASSFPSTHYGYTF.

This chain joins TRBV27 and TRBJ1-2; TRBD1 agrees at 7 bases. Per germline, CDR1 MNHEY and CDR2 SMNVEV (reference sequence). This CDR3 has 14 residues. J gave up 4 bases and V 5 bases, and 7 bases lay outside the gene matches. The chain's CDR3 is CASSIAGQSYGYTF. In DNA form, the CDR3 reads TGTGCCAGCAGTATCGCGGGACAGAGCTATGGCTACACCTTC.

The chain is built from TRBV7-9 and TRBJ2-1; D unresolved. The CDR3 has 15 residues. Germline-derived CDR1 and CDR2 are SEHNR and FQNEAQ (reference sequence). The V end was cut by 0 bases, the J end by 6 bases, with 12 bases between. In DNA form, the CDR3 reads TGTGCCAGCAGCTTAGCGGCTCTGACACCCAATGAGCAGTTCTTC. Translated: CASSLAALTPNEQFF. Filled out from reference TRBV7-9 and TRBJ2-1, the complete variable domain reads DTGVSQNPRHKITKRGQNVTFRCDPISEHNRLYWYRQTLGQGPEFLTYFQNEAQLEKSRLLSDRFSAERPKGSFSTLEIQRTEQGDSAMYLCASSLAALTPNEQFFGPGTRLTVL.

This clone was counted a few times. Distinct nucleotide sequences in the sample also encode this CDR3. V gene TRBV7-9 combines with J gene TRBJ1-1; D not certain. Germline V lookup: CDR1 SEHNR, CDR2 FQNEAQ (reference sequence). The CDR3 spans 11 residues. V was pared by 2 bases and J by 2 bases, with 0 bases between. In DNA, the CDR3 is TGTGCCAGCAGCTTAAACACTGAAGCTTTCTTT. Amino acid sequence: CASSLNTEAFF. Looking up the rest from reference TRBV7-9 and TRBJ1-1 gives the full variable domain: DTGVSQNPRHKITKRGQNVTFRCDPISEHNRLYWYRQTLGQGPEFLTYFQNEAQLEKSRLLSDRFSAERPKGSFSTLEIQRTEQGDSAMYLCASSLNTEAFFGQGTRLTVV.

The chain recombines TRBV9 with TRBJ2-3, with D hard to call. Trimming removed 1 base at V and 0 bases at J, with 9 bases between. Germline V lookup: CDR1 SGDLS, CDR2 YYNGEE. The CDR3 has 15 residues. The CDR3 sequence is CASSVSQTSTDTQYF. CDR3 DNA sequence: TGTGCCAGCAGCGTATCACAAACTAGCACAGATACGCAGTATTTT.

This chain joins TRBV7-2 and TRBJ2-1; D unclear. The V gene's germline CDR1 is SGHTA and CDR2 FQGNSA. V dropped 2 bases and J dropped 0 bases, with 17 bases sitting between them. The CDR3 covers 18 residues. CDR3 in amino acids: CASSLISIAESSYNEQFF. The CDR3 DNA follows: TGTGCCAGCAGCTTAATAAGTATTGCGGAGAGCTCCTACAATGAGCAGTTCTTC.

The CDR3 loop reads CASGFGDRGREEQFF. The DNA of the CDR3 is TGTGCTAGTGGTTTTGGGGACAGGGGAAGGGAGGAGCAGTTCTTC. The genes are TRBV12-5 and TRBJ2-1; the match to TRBD1 covers 10 bases. The CDR3 length is 15 residues. The V gene end was trimmed by 3 bases and the J gene end by 10 bases; junction bases not matched to a gene: 9. Germline CDR1 and CDR2: LGHNT and FRNRAP.

Written as DNA, the CDR3 is TGCGCCAGCAGCCTAGGACAGGTCCCCAATCAGCCCCAGCATTTT. It specifies CASSLGQVPNQPQHF. The chain links TRBV4-1 to TRBJ1-5, with TRBD1 matching 7 bases. The CDR3 covers 15 residues. Unmatched junction bases numbered 6, after V lost 4 bases and J lost 3 bases. CDR1 is MGHRA, CDR2 YSYEKL, per germline.

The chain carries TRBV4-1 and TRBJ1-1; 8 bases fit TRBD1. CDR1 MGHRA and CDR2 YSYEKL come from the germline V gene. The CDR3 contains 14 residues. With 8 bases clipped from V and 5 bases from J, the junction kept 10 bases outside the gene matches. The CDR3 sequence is CASSRQQGGTEAFF. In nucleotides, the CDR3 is TGCGCCAGCTCTCGCCAACAGGGGGGGACTGAAGCTTTCTTT.

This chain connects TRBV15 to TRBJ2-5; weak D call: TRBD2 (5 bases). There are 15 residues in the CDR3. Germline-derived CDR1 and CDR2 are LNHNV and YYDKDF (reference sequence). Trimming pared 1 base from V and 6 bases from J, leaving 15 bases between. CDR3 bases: TGTGCCACCAGCAGAGTCAGGACTCGGGCACAGACCCAGTACTTC. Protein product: CATSRVRTRAQTQYF.

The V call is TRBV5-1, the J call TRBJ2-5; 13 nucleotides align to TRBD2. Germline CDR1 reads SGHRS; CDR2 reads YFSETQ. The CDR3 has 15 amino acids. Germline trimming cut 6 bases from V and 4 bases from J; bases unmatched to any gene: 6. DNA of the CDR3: TGCGCCAGCACCTCACTAGCGGGAGGGCTAGAGACCCAGTACTTC. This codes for CASTSLAGGLETQYF.

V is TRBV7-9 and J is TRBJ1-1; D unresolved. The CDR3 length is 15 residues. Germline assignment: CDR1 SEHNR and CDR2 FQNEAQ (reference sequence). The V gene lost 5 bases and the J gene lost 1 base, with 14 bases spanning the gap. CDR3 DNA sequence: TGTGCCAGCAGCGGGGAACGTAACCCGAACACTGAAGCTTTCTTT. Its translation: CASSGERNPNTEAFF. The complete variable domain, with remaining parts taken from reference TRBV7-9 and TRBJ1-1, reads DTGVSQNPRHKITKRGQNVTFRCDPISEHNRLYWYRQTLGQGPEFLTYFQNEAQLEKSRLLSDRFSAERPKGSFSTLEIQRTEQGDSAMYLCASSGERNPNTEAFFGQGTRLTVV.

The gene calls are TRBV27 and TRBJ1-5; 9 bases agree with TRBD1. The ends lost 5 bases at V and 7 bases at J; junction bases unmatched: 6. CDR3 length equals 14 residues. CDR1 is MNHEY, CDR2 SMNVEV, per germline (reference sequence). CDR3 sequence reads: CASSPGQGYQPQHF. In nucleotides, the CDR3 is TGTGCCAGCAGTCCCGGACAGGGGTACCAGCCCCAGCATTTT.

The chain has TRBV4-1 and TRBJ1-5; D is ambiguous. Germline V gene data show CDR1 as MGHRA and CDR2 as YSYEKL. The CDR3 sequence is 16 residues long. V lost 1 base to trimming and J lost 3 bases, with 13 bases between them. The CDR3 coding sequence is TGCGCCAGCAGCCAAGTATGGGCCAGCCTCAATCAGCCCCAGCATTTT. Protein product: CASSQVWASLNQPQHF.

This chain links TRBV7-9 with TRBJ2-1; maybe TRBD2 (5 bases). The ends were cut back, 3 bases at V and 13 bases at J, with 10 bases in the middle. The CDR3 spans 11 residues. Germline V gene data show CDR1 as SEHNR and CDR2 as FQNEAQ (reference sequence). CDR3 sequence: CASSFTEEQFF. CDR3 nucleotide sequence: TGTGCCAGCAGCTTCACGGAGGAACAGTTCTTC.

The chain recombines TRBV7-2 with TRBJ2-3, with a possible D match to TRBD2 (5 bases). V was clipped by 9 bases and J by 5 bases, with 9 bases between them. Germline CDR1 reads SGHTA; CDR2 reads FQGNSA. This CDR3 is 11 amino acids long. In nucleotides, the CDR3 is TGTGCCAGTCGAGGGCGAGATACGCAGTATTTT. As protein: CASRGRDTQYF.

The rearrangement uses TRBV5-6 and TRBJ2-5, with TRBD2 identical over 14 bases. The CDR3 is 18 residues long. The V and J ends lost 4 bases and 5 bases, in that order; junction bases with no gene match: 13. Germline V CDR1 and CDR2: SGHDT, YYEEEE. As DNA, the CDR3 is TGTGCCAGCAGCATTAACCCGGGACTAGCGGGAGAGGTTGAGACCCAGTACTTC. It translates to CASSINPGLAGEVETQYF.

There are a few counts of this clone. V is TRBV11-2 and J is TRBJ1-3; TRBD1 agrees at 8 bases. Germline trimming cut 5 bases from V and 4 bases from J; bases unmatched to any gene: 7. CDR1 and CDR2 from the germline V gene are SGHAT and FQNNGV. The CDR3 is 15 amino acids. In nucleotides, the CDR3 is TGTGCCAGCAGCGGGCACAGGGGGGCAGGAAACACCATATATTTT. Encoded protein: CASSGHRGAGNTIYF.

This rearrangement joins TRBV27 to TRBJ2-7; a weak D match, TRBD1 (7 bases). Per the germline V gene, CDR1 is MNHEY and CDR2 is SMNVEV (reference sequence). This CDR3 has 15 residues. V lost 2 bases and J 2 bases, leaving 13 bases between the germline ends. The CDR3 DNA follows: TGTGCCAGCAGTTTAGGGGGGACAGCCGCCTACGAGCAGTACTTC. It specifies CASSLGGTAAYEQYF.

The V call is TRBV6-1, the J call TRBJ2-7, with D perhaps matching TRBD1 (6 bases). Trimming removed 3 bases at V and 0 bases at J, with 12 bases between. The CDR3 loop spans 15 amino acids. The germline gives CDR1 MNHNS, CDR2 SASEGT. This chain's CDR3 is CASSDRDTSSYEQYF. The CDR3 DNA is TGTGCCAGCAGTGACCGGGACACTAGCTCCTACGAGCAGTACTTC.

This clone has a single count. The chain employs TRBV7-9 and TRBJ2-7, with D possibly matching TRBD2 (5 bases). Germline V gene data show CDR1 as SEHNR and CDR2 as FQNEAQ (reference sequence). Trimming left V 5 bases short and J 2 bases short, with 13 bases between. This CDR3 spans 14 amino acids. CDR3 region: CASSPERDPYEQYF. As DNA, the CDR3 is TGTGCCAGCAGCCCTGAGAGGGATCCCTACGAGCAGTACTTC.

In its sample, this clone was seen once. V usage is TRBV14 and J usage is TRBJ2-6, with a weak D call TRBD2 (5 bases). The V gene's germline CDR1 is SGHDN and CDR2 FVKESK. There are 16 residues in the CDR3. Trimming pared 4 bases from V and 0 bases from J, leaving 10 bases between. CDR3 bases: TGTGCCAGCAGCCCCCTGAGGGACTCTGGGGCCAACGTCCTGACTTTC. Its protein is CASSPLRDSGANVLTF.